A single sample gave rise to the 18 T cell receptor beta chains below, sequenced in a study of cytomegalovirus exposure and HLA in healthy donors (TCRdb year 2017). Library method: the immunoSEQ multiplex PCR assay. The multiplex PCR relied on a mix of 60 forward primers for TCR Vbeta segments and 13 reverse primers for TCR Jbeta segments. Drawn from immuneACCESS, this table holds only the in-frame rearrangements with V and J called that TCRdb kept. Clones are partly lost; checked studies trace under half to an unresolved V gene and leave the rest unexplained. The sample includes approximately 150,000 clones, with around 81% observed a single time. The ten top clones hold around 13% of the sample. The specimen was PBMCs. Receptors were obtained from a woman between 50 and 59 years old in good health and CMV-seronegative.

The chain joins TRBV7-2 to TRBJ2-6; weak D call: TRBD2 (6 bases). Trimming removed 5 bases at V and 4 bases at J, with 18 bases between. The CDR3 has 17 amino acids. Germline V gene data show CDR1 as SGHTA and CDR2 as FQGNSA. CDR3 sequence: CASSKDSLGGGANVLTF. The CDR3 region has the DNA TGTGCCAGCAGCAAAGATAGCCTGGGAGGAGGGGCCAACGTCCTGACTTTC. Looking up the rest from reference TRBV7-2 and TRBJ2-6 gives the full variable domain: GAGVSQSPSNKVTEKGKDVELRCDPISGHTALYWYRQSLGQGLEFLIYFQGNSAPDKSGLPSDRFSAERTGGSVSTLTIQRTQQEDSAVYLCASSKDSLGGGANVLTFGAGSRLTVL.

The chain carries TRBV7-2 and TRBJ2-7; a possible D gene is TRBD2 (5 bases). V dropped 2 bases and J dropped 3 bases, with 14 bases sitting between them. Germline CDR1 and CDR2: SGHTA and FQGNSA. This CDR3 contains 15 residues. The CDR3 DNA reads TGTGCCAGCAGCTTATATGCAGGACTGCTCTACGAGCAGTACTTC. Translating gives CASSLYAGLLYEQYF.

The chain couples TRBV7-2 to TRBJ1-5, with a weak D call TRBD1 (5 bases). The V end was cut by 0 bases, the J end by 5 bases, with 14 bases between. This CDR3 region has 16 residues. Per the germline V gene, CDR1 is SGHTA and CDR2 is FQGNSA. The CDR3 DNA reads TGTGCCAGCAGCTTAGCGCTTTGGGGCAGGGATCAGCCCCAGCATTTT. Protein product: CASSLALWGRDQPQHF.

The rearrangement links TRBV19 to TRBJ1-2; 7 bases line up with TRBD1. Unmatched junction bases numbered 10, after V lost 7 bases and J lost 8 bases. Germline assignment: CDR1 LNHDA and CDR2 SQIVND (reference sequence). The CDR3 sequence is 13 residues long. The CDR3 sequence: CASTEQGMGGYTF. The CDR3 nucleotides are TGTGCCAGTACCGAACAGGGGATGGGCGGCTACACCTTC.

The CDR3 DNA is TGTGCCATCGGAAGAGGCAAAAGCTCCTACGAGCAGTACTTC. It encodes CAIGRGKSSYEQYF. The chain couples TRBV10-3 to TRBJ2-7; no clear D. This CDR3 has 14 amino acids. V was pared by 8 bases and J by 0 bases, with 14 bases between. CDR1 ENHRY and CDR2 SYGVKD come from the germline V gene.

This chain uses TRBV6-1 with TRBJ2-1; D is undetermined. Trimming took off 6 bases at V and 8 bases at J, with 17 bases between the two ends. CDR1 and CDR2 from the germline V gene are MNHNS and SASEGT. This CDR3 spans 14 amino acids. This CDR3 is CASSRVPKGHEQFF. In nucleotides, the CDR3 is TGTGCCAGCAGCCGGGTCCCTAAAGGTCATGAGCAGTTCTTC.

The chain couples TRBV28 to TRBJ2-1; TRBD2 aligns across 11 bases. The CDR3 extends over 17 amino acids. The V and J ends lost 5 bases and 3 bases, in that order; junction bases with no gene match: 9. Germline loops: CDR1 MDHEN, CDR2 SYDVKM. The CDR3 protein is CASSPSGLAGVYNEQFF. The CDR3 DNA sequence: TGTGCCAGCAGTCCATCAGGACTAGCGGGCGTCTACAATGAGCAGTTCTTC.

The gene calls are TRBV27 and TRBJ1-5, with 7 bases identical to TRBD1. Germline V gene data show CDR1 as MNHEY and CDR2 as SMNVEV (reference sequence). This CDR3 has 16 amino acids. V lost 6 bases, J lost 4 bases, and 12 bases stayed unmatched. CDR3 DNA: TGTGCCAGCAGCGCGCACGGACAGGAATTAAATCAGCCCCAGCATTTT. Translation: CASSAHGQELNQPQHF.

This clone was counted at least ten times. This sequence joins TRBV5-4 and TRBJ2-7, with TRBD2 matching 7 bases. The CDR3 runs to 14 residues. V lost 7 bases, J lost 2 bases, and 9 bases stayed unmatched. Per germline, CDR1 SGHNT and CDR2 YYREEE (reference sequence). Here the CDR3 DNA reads TGTGCCAGCCGGATGGGGGGAGGGCCCTACGAGCAGTACTTC. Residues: CASRMGGGPYEQYF.

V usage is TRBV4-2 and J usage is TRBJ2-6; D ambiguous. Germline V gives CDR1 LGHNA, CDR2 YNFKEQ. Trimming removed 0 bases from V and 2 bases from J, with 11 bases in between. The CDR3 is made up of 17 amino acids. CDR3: CASSQDGAVAGANVLTF. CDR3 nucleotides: TGTGCCAGCAGCCAAGATGGCGCGGTGGCTGGGGCCAACGTCCTGACTTTC.

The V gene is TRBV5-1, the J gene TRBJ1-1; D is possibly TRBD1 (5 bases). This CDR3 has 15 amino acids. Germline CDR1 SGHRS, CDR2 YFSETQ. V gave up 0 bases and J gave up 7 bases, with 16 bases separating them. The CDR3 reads CASSLAWWGIGEAFF. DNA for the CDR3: TGCGCCAGCAGCTTGGCCTGGTGGGGCATAGGTGAAGCTTTCTTT.

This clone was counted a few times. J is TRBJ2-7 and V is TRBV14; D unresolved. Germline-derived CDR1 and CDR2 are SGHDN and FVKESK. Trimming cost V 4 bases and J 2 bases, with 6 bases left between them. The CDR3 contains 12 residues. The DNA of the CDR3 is TGTGCCAGCAGCCGGGCCCCCTACGAGCAGTACTTC. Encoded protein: CASSRAPYEQYF.

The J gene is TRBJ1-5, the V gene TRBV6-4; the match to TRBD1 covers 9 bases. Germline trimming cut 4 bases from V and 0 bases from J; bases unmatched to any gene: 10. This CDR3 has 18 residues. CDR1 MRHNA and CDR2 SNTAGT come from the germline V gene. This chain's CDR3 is CASSVSDRGDYSNQPQHF. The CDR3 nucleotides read TGTGCCAGCAGTGTCTCGGACAGGGGCGATTATAGCAATCAGCCCCAGCATTTT.

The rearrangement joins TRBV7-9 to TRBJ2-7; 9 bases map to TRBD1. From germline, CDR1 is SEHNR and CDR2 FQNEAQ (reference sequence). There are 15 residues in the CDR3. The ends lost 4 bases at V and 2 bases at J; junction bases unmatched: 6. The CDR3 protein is CASSWTRTGAYEQYF. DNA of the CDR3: TGTGCCAGCAGCTGGACGAGGACAGGGGCCTACGAGCAGTACTTC.

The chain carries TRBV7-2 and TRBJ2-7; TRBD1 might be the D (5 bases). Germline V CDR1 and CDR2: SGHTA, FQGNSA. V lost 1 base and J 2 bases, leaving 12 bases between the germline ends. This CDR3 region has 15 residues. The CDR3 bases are TGTGCCAGCAGCTTAGTTTGGACGACAGCCTACGAGCAGTACTTC. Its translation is CASSLVWTTAYEQYF. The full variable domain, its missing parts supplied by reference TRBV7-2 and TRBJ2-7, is GAGVSQSPSNKVTEKGKDVELRCDPISGHTALYWYRQSLGQGLEFLIYFQGNSAPDKSGLPSDRFSAERTGGSVSTLTIQRTQQEDSAVYLCASSLVWTTAYEQYFGPGTRLTVT.

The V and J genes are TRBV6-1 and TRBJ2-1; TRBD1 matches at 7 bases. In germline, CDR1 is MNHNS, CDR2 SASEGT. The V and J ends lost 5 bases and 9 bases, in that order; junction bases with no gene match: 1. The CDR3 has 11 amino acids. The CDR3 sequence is CASSRTGEQFF. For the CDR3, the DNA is TGTGCCAGCAGTCGGACAGGTGAGCAGTTCTTC.

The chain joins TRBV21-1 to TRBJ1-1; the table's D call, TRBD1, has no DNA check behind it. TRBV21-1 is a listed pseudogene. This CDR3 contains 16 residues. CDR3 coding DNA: TGTGCCAGCAGCTTGGGGCAGGGGGCCTGGAACACTGAAGCTTTCTTT. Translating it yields CASSLGQGAWNTEAFF.

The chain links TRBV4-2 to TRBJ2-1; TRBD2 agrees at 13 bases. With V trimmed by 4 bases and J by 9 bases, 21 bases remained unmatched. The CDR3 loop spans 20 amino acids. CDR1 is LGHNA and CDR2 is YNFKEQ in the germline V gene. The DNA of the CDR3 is TGTGCCAGCAGCCGAAATACCGGGACTAGCGGGACGTCGTCGGCGGGTGAGCAGTTCTTC. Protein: CASSRNTGTSGTSSAGEQFF.